A single sample is the source of the 15 T cell receptor beta chains below, sequenced in a study of blood T cell repertoires in COVID-19. Measured with immunoSEQ multiplex PCR; TCRdb has only the in-frame clones, and not every one. The sample holds about 95,000 clones, around 87% seen once. Source material: peripheral blood. The receptor set was obtained from a human donor in a cohort sampled during active COVID-19.

This chain links TRBV27 with TRBJ2-7; D may be TRBD1 (5 bases). CDR1 and CDR2 from the germline V gene are MNHEY and SMNVEV (reference sequence). With 8 bases removed from V and 2 bases from J, the gap between germline ends came to 19 bases. The CDR3 runs to 15 residues. The CDR3 is CASSPPAGIPYEQYF. CDR3 DNA: TGTGCCAGCTCGCCCCCCGCAGGGATTCCCTACGAGCAGTACTTC.

The rearrangement links TRBV5-1 to TRBJ1-6, with a weak D call TRBD1 (6 bases). CDR3 length: 15 amino acids. The germline V gene encodes CDR1 SGHRS and CDR2 YFSETQ. Deletions cut 3 bases from V and 7 bases from J, with 14 bases between. The CDR3 reads CASSSGDTANSPLHF. CDR3 bases: TGCGCCAGCAGCTCCGGGGACACCGCGAATTCACCCCTCCACTTT.

The chain carries TRBV7-9 and TRBJ2-7, with D maybe TRBD2 (6 bases). This CDR3 is 13 amino acids long. The V and J ends lost 10 bases and 0 bases respectively, with 13 bases between them. CDR1 SEHNR and CDR2 FQNEAQ come from the germline V gene (reference sequence). The CDR3 DNA reads as TGTGCCATAGACGGCGGGACCTCCTACGAGCAGTACTTC. It encodes CAIDGGTSYEQYF.

The table lists this clone with a few counts. This chain uses TRBV6-6 with TRBJ1-5; D is ambiguous. The germline V gene has CDR1 MNHNY and CDR2 SVGAGI (reference sequence). This CDR3 has 12 amino acids. V gave up 6 bases and J gave up 12 bases, with 15 bases separating them. Written as DNA, the CDR3 is TGTGCCAGCAGCCCACCTAATCGGGACCAGCATTTT. Its translation: CASSPPNRDQHF.

The rearrangement uses TRBV11-1 and TRBJ2-7, with D uncertain. Germline V gene data show CDR1 as SGHAT and CDR2 as FQDESV (reference sequence). The ends were cut back, 5 bases at V and 0 bases at J, with 5 bases in the middle. The CDR3 consists of 12 residues. CDR3 sequence: CASSASSYEQYF. Here the CDR3 DNA reads TGTGCCAGCAGCGCCAGCTCCTACGAGCAGTACTTC. Drawing the rest from reference TRBV11-1 and TRBJ2-7, the complete variable domain is EAEVAQSPRYKITEKSQAVAFWCDPISGHATLYWYRQILGQGPELLVQFQDESVVDDSQLPKDRFSAERLKGVDSTLKIQPAELGDSAMYLCASSASSYEQYFGPGTRLTVT.

V is TRBV25-1 and J is TRBJ1-6; the D is unclear. The CDR3 spans 14 residues. Deletions cut 4 bases from V and 5 bases from J, with 9 bases between. Per germline, CDR1 MGHDK and CDR2 SYGVNS. DNA for the CDR3: TGTGCCAGCAGTGGGGAGGGAGATAATTCACCCCTCCACTTT. It encodes CASSGEGDNSPLHF.

This CDR3 is CASSQSPTGLSYNEQFF. CDR3 nucleotides: TGCGCCAGCAGCCAGAGCCCGACAGGGTTGTCCTACAATGAGCAGTTCTTC. The V and J genes are TRBV4-1 and TRBJ2-1, with TRBD1 matching 7 bases. Germline assignment: CDR1 MGHRA and CDR2 YSYEKL. CDR3 size: 17 residues. The trim removed 3 bases at V and 1 base at J, leaving 9 bases unmatched.

The chain couples TRBV5-1 to TRBJ2-5; 7 nucleotides align to TRBD1. The V gene end was trimmed by 1 base and the J gene end by 0 bases; junction bases not matched to a gene: 18. Germline V CDR1 and CDR2: SGHRS, YFSETQ. This CDR3 spans 20 amino acids. The CDR3 coding sequence is TGCGCCAGCAGCTTGTACGCCTCCGGGACGGGACAGTCCTACCAAGAGACCCAGTACTTC. Translated: CASSLYASGTGQSYQETQYF.

The CDR3 loop is CAWSRFGQTEKLFF. The CDR3 nucleotides read TGTGCCTGGAGTAGGTTCGGACAGACTGAAAAACTGTTTTTT. The chain couples TRBV30 to TRBJ1-4; TRBD1 might be the D (6 bases). The V end was cut by 2 bases, the J end by 7 bases, with 14 bases between. The V gene's germline CDR1 is GTSNPN and CDR2 SVGIG (reference sequence). The CDR3 consists of 14 residues.

The chain recombines TRBV6-1 with TRBJ2-3; perhaps TRBD2 as D (5 bases). Germline lookup yields CDR1 MNHNS and CDR2 SASEGT. Trimming took 2 bases from V and 3 from J, leaving 12 bases between them. This CDR3 contains 15 residues. The CDR3 loop is CASSERERETDTQYF. CDR3 bases: TGTGCCAGCAGTGAAAGGGAGAGGGAGACAGATACGCAGTATTTT.

The chain is built from TRBV12-3 or TRBV12-4 and TRBJ2-4; 7 bases map to TRBD2. The CDR3 contains 13 residues. V shed 2 bases, J shed 5 bases, and the junction held 0 bases outside the gene matches. CDR3 bases: TGTGCCAGCAGTTTACGGGGGGAAAACATTCAGTACTTC. Residues: CASSLRGENIQYF.

The J gene is TRBJ2-3, the V gene TRBV7-9; no firm D call. CDR3 size: 13 residues. Looked up from germline, CDR1 is SEHNR and CDR2 is FQNEAQ (reference sequence). V lost 4 bases and J lost 2, with 7 bases in between. CDR3 loop: CASSSRVTDTQYF. CDR3 nucleotide sequence: TGTGCCAGCAGCTCCCGGGTCACAGATACGCAGTATTTT.

The chain recombines TRBV6-5 with TRBJ2-2, with 8 nucleotides matching TRBD2. CDR1 and CDR2 from the germline V gene are MNHEY and SVGAGI. The V and J ends lost 6 bases and 5 bases, in that order; junction bases with no gene match: 8. The CDR3 totals 15 residues. This CDR3 is CASSGSSGGTGELFF. In DNA, the CDR3 is TGTGCCAGCAGCGGGAGTTCGGGGGGGACCGGGGAGCTGTTTTTT.

The chain has TRBV19 and TRBJ1-2; a weak D match, TRBD1 (6 bases). The CDR3 is made up of 15 amino acids. The V gene's germline CDR1 is LNHDA and CDR2 SQIVND (reference sequence). V was trimmed by 5 bases and J by 6 bases, leaving 19 bases between them. Written as DNA, the CDR3 is TGTGCCAGTAGTGACGCCGCCTGGACAGCTAATGGCTACACCTTC. It translates to CASSDAAWTANGYTF. The full variable domain, its missing parts supplied by reference TRBV19 and TRBJ1-2, is DGGITQSPKYLFRKEGQNVTLSCEQNLNHDAMYWYRQDPGQGLRLIYYSQIVNDFQKGDIAEGYSVSREKKESFPLTVTSAQKNPTAFYLCASSDAAWTANGYTFGSGTRLTVV.

The rearrangement uses TRBV3-1 (or the pseudogene TRBV3-2) and TRBJ2-7; TRBD1 agrees at 8 bases. Germline V lookup: CDR1 LGHDT, CDR2 YNNKEL (reference sequence). The CDR3 totals 15 residues. V was pared by 4 bases and J by 1 base, with 6 bases of the junction left unmatched. Here the CDR3 DNA reads TGTGCCAGCAGCCCAGGACAGGGACTTTCCTACGAGCAGTACTTC. This gives the protein CASSPGQGLSYEQYF.